This T cell receptor (beta chain) was captured by sequencing in a study of T cells in Graves' hyperthyroidism and ophthalmopathy. Overall study: The blood sample was taken at first diagnosis, before treatment began.

The V end was cut by 4 bases, the J end by 2 bases, with 17 bases between. Germline V CDR1 and CDR2: DFQATT, SNEGSKA (reference sequence). The CDR3 is made up of 15 amino acids. RNA transcripts gave rise to amplified TCR beta CDR3 regions. TCR CDR3 underwent first-round RT-PCR with the HTBI primer set. TCRdb independently ran MiXCR on the multiplex PCR reads; one entry per CDR3 protein. The data show just under 750,000 distinct CDR3 sequences, with 30% to 40% seen just once and less than 35% held by the top ten. This clonotype was detected many times. Fresh 10 ml peripheral blood yielded PBMCs. V is TRBV20-1 and J is TRBJ1-2; D uncertain. The sequence was collected from a woman aged 40 to 49 with Graves' hyperthyroidism. Sequencing input: blood. The CDR3 loop reads CSAISGSSTNYGYTF. DNA for the CDR3: TGCAGTGCTATTTCAGGATCCTCGACAAACTATGGCTACACCTTC.